One sample yielded the 3 T cell receptor beta chains listed below, sequenced in a study of response to subunit inactivated influenza vaccine. One entry per CDR3 protein, called by TCRdb with MiXCR from the RT-PCR reads. Of roughly 170,000 distinct CDR3 sequences listed, nearly 9.5% are singletons. Source: non-naive T cells sorted from PBMCs, taken on the day of vaccination. Receptors originate from a man aged 50-59 years who received an inactivated influenza vaccine.

Many counts were recorded for this clonotype. This rearrangement joins TRBV21-1 to TRBJ1-3. TRBV21-1 is deemed a pseudogene. CDR3 length: 15 residues. The CDR3, as DNA: TGTGCCAGCAGCAATTTCTTAACCTCTGGAAACACCATATATTTT. This codes for CASSNFLTSGNTIYF.

The V gene is TRBV10-3, the J gene TRBJ2-5; no clear D. There are 14 residues in the CDR3. With 0 bases removed from V and 5 bases from J, the gap between germline ends came to 10 bases. Looked up from germline, CDR1 is ENHRY and CDR2 is SYGVKD. The CDR3 DNA reads TGTGCCATCAGTGAGTCGTCTAGGCGGGAGACCCAGTACTTC. Its translation is CAISESSRRETQYF.

Many counts were recorded for this clonotype. The rearrangement uses TRBV24-1 and TRBJ2-1, with TRBD1 identical over 8 bases. The CDR3 has 15 residues. Germline CDR1 and CDR2: KGHDR and SFDVKD. The trim removed 1 base at V and 6 bases at J, leaving 4 bases unmatched. This chain's CDR3 is CATSDFGTGLNEQFF. The DNA for the CDR3 is TGTGCCACCAGTGATTTCGGGACAGGACTCAATGAGCAGTTCTTC.